The subject of this entry is one T cell receptor (beta chain). Its antigen remains unidentified. The entry originates in a study of identical twins' blood T cells. Notes on the study in general: Shared CDR3 clonotype counts tracked mainly the product of cloneset sizes.

Germline-derived CDR1 and CDR2 are SGHRS and YFSETQ. This CDR3 has 16 amino acids. Between the trimmed V and J ends, which lost 4 bases and 5 bases, there was a span of 21 bases. Libraries were made from RNA as TCR cDNA, using a modified protocol. Each TCR cDNA library carried sample-specific barcodes on both ends. TCRdb re-analysed the 5' RACE reads in MiXCR, keeping a single row per CDR3 protein. The sample consists of 300,000 to 450,000 distinct CDR3 sequences, over 25% of them appearing once. This receptor was identified in a woman between 18 and 55 years old in good health. V gene TRBV5-1 combines with J gene TRBJ1-1; weak D call: TRBD1 (6 bases). Sequenced sample: PBMCs. The CDR3 is CASSPWETGGVTEAFF. CDR3 bases: TGCGCCAGCAGCCCATGGGAGACAGGCGGTGTTACTGAAGCTTTCTTT.